This TCR beta chain comes out of a study of cytomegalovirus exposure and HLA in healthy donors. Assay: immunoSEQ multiplex PCR; the TCRdb copy retains only in-frame clones and omits some. The sample lists about 120,000 clones, 95% to 97% seen once, with 1.7% in the top ten. This CDR3 region has 13 residues. V gave up 5 bases and J gave up 12 bases; unmatched junction bases: 10. The germline V gene has CDR1 SGHVS and CDR2 FQNEAQ. The TCR sequence derives from a man aged 18 to 29 in good health and CMV-seronegative. The source material was PBMCs. This sequence joins TRBV7-8 and TRBJ2-1, with 7 positions matching TRBD2. The CDR3 region has the DNA TGTGCCAGCAGCCCCCGACTAGCCGGGGGGCAGTTCTTC. Its protein is CASSPRLAGGQFF.